These 20 T cell receptor beta chains originate from one sample sequenced in a study of T cells in Graves' hyperthyroidism and ophthalmopathy. Amplified TCR beta CDR3 regions derived from RNA transcripts. During a first-round RT-PCR of the TCR CDR3, the HTBI primer set was used. Using its own MiXCR run on the multiplex PCR reads, TCRdb lists one record per CDR3 protein. This sample has about 400,000 distinct CDR3 sequences, with 15% to 19% found just once. Sequencing was carried out using blood. The receptors stem from a woman under 30 with Graves' hyperthyroidism.

The table lists this clonotype with a few counts. V is TRBV6-5 and J is TRBJ2-2; 9 nucleotides line up with TRBD1. The CDR3 is 15 residues long. V lost 2 bases, J lost 8 bases, and 6 bases stayed unmatched. The germline CDR1 and CDR2 sequences are MNHEY and SVGAGI. As DNA, the CDR3 is TGTGCCAGCAGTTACGGGACAGGGTCAGCGGGGGAGCTGTTTTTT. This gives the protein CASSYGTGSAGELFF.

This clonotype was seen repeatedly, ten times or more. The rearrangement uses TRBV28 and TRBJ1-5, with D unresolved. CDR3 length equals 15 residues. Deletions cut 5 bases from V and 3 bases from J, with 14 bases between. CDR1 MDHEN and CDR2 SYDVKM come from the germline V gene. The CDR3 DNA is TGTGCCAGCAGTCCGCACGAAGCTATCAATCAGCCCCAGCATTTT. Its protein product is CASSPHEAINQPQHF.

This clonotype was observed many times. The chain has TRBV5-7 and TRBJ2-6, with D perhaps TRBD1 (6 bases). TRBV5-7 is an open reading frame, and its role is uncertain. This CDR3 is built from 20 residues. The V and J ends lost 2 bases and 1 base respectively, with 22 bases between them. The DNA for the CDR3 is TGTGCCAGCAGCTTTAAGGGAAACAGGGCTCTGTCTTCTGGGGCCAACGTCCTGACTTTC. Translating gives CASSFKGNRALSSGANVLTF.

This clonotype has just a few counts. It may be a read error: a sequence one base away is much more abundant. The rearrangement joins TRBV11-2 to TRBJ2-1; tentative D call: TRBD2 (5 bases). The germline gives CDR1 SGHAT, CDR2 FQNNGV. The CDR3 contains 15 residues. In DNA form, the CDR3 reads TGTGCCAGCAGCTTAGATCTAGCCCGGGTCCATGAGCAGCTCTTC. Residues: CASSLDLARVHEQLF.

This clonotype has at least ten counts. The rearrangement uses TRBV10-3 and TRBJ2-7, with a possible D match to TRBD1 (6 bases). CDR3 length: 14 residues. Trimming removed 3 bases at V and 3 bases at J, with 12 bases between. CDR1 is ENHRY and CDR2 is SYGVKD in the germline V gene. The CDR3 sequence: CAISEQGGFYEQYF. CDR3 sequence (DNA): TGTGCCATCAGTGAACAGGGTGGGTTCTACGAGCAGTACTTC.

This clonotype was recorded many times. The chain joins TRBV7-8 to TRBJ2-7; 12 bases are a match to TRBD1. CDR1 and CDR2 (germline): SGHVS, FQNEAQ. The CDR3 loop spans 14 amino acids. After removal of 5 bases from V and 6 bases from J, the junction contained 5 bases not matched to a gene. The CDR3 sequence is CASSRWGQGAEQYF. The DNA of the CDR3 is TGTGCCAGCAGCCGGTGGGGACAGGGGGCCGAGCAGTACTTC. The full variable domain, in which reference TRBV7-8 and TRBJ2-7 provide the parts outside the CDR3, is GAGVSQSPRYKVAKRGQDVALRCDPISGHVSLFWYQQALGQGPEFLTYFQNEAQLDKSGLPSDRFFAERPEGSVSTLKIQRTQQEDSAVYLCASSRWGQGAEQYFGPGTRLTVT.

V is TRBV19 and J is TRBJ2-2; unclear D gene. Germline V gene data show CDR1 as LNHDA and CDR2 as SQIVND (reference sequence). V gave up 10 bases and J gave up 2 bases, with 14 bases separating them. CDR3 length equals 14 residues. The DNA of the CDR3 is TGTGCCACCCGACCCCTCTCAAACACCGGGGAGCTGTTTTTT. Translated, it gives CATRPLSNTGELFF.

At least ten counts were recorded for this clonotype. The chain carries TRBV5-4 and TRBJ2-5; D is perhaps TRBD2 (7 bases). V lost 5 bases and J lost 5, with 25 bases in between. CDR3 length: 17 residues. Germline-derived CDR1 and CDR2 are SGHNT and YYREEE (reference sequence). CDR3: CASSTRGAGRGSETQYF. Written as DNA, the CDR3 is TGTGCCAGCAGTACAAGGGGGGCAGGGAGGGGGAGCGAGACCCAGTACTTC.

This clonotype was seen repeatedly, ten times or more. The chain couples TRBV7-3 to TRBJ1-1, with a possible D match to TRBD1 (5 bases). This CDR3 has 13 amino acids. V lost 5 bases and J 4 bases, leaving 11 bases between the germline ends. In germline, CDR1 is SGHTA, CDR2 FQGTGA. The CDR3: CASSDYTGTEAFF. CDR3 bases: TGTGCCAGCAGCGATTACACAGGCACTGAAGCTTTCTTT.

The table lists this clonotype with many counts. The chain has TRBV20-1 and TRBJ2-3, with D hard to call. The germline V and J ends were trimmed by 0 bases and 0 bases, with 10 bases remaining between them. The CDR3 loop spans 15 amino acids. CDR1 and CDR2 (germline): DFQATT, SNEGSKA (reference sequence). The CDR3 nucleotides read TGCAGTGCTAGAGAGTGGGCCGCTAGCACAGATACGCAGTATTTT. Encoded protein: CSAREWAASTDTQYF.

Ten or more counts support this clonotype. The chain is built from TRBV7-2 and TRBJ1-2, with D maybe TRBD1 (6 bases). Trimming left V 3 bases short and J 3 bases short, with 8 bases between. CDR1 is SGHTA, CDR2 FQGNSA, per germline. This CDR3 spans 13 amino acids. The CDR3 region is CASSFQGYYGYTF. The CDR3 DNA is TGTGCCAGCAGCTTCCAGGGGTACTATGGCTACACCTTC.

Many counts were recorded for this clonotype. The chain employs TRBV25-1 and TRBJ2-1; 11 bases agree with TRBD2. Germline CDR1 reads MGHDK; CDR2 reads SYGVNS. CDR3 length: 17 amino acids. The V segment lost 3 bases and the J segment 8 bases; nucleotides outside the gene matches: 12. The chain's CDR3 is CASSEPPGTSGAYEQFF. CDR3 sequence (DNA): TGTGCCAGCAGTGAGCCACCCGGGACTAGCGGAGCCTATGAGCAGTTCTTC.

V is TRBV5-6 and J is TRBJ1-2, with D tentatively TRBD1 (5 bases). Germline V gene data show CDR1 as SGHDT and CDR2 as YYEEEE. Trimming took 5 bases from V and 8 from J, leaving 22 bases between them. The CDR3 consists of 15 residues. CDR3 DNA sequence: TGTGCCAGCAGTCTCGAGGGCGGTAGGGGACGCGGCTACACCTTC. Translation gives CASSLEGGRGRGYTF.

The rearrangement links TRBV6-4 to TRBJ1-2, with TRBD1 matching over 7 bases. V dropped 1 base and J dropped 6; count of bases not matched to a gene: 5. CDR1 is MRHNA and CDR2 is SNTAGT in the germline V gene. This CDR3 has 14 residues. The CDR3 protein is CASSDWRGRDGYTF. DNA for the CDR3: TGTGCCAGCAGTGACTGGAGGGGGCGCGATGGCTACACCTTC.

This clonotype was seen many times. The chain couples TRBV20-1 to TRBJ2-7; TRBD1 agrees at 10 bases. Per germline, CDR1 DFQATT and CDR2 SNEGSKA (reference sequence). The trim removed 6 bases at V and 3 bases at J, leaving 14 bases unmatched. The CDR3 sequence is 16 residues long. The CDR3 DNA sequence: TGCAGTGCCCCCATCGCCGGACAGGGGGTAAACTACGAGCAGTACTTC. Its translation is CSAPIAGQGVNYEQYF.

In its sample, this clonotype was seen many times. The J gene is TRBJ2-7, the V gene TRBV5-1; maybe TRBD1 (5 bases). Germline CDR1 SGHRS, CDR2 YFSETQ. V lost 3 bases and J 2 bases, leaving 18 bases between the germline ends. The CDR3 totals 16 residues. The CDR3 DNA is TGCGCCAGCAGCTGGAAGGACACCGCGACCCCCTACGAGCAGTACTTC. It yields the protein CASSWKDTATPYEQYF.

This clonotype was picked up a small number of times. The chain employs TRBV4-2 and TRBJ2-3; no clear D gene. This CDR3 comprises 12 residues. Between the trimmed V and J ends, which lost 0 bases and 5 bases, there was a span of 3 bases. Germline lookup yields CDR1 LGHNA and CDR2 YNFKEQ. The CDR3: CASSQEGDTQYF. The CDR3 DNA sequence: TGTGCCAGCAGCCAAGAAGGAGATACGCAGTATTTT.

V and J are TRBV7-9 and TRBJ2-7, with a possible D match to TRBD2 (5 bases). The DNA end favors TRBJ2-1, so the J call may be wrong. The CDR3 length is 13 residues. CDR1 is SEHNR and CDR2 is FQNEAQ in the germline V gene (reference sequence). CDR3 residues: CASSLGLAYEQFF. The DNA for the CDR3 is TGTGCCAGCAGCTTAGGTCTAGCCTACGAGCAGTTCTTC.

This clonotype was counted many times. The chain uses TRBV28 and TRBJ1-5, with TRBD1 matching over 7 bases. The junction had 5 bases not matched to a gene; V was cut back by 8 bases and J by 1 base. The CDR3 runs 14 residues. Germline V gene data show CDR1 as MDHEN and CDR2 as SYDVKM. The CDR3 loop is CASQTGWSNQPQHF. CDR3 sequence (DNA): TGTGCCAGCCAGACAGGGTGGAGCAATCAGCCCCAGCATTTT.

This clonotype has only a few counts. The genes are TRBV19 and TRBJ1-6; D remains ambiguous. Germline loops: CDR1 LNHDA, CDR2 SQIVND (reference sequence). The CDR3 is 14 amino acids. The V gene lost 3 bases and the J gene lost 7 bases, with 10 bases spanning the gap. CDR3 amino acids: CASSIFIENSPLHF. The CDR3 DNA reads as TGTGCCAGTAGTATTTTTATCGAGAATTCACCCCTCCACTTT.